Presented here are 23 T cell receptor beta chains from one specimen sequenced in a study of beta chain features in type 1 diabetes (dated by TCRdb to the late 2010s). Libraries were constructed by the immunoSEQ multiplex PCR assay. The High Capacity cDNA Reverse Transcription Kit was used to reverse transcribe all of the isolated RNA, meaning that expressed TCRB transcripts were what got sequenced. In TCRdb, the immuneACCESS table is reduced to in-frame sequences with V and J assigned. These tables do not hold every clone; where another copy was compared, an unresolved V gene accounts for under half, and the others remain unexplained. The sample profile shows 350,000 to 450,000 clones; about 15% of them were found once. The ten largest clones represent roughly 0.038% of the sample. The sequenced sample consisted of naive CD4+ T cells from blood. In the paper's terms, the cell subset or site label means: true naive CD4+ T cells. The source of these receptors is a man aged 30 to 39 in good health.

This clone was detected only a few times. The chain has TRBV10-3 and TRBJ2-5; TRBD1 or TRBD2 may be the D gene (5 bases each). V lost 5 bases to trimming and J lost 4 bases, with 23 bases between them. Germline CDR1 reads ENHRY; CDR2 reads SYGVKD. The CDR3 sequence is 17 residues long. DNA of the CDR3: TGTGCCATCAGTATCATCTTGGAGCTCTCTGGGGGAGAGACCCAGTACTTC. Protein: CAISIILELSGGETQYF.

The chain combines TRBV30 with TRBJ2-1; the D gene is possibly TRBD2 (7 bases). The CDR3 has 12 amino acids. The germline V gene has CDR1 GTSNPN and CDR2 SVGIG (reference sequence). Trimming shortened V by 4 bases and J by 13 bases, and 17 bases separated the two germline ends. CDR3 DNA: TGTGCCTGGAAGGGGGGGAACGGGAAACAGTTCTTC. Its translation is CAWKGGNGKQFF.

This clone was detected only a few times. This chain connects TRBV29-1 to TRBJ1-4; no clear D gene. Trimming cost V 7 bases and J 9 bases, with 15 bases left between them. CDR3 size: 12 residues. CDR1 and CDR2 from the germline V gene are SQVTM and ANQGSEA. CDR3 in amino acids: CSACLGEQKLFF. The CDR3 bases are TGCAGCGCCTGTCTTGGAGAGCAAAAACTGTTTTTT.

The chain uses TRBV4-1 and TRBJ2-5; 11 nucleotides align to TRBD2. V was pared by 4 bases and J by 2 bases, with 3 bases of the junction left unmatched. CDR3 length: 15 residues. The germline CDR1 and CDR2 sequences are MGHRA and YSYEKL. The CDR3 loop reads CASSPTSGVQETQYF. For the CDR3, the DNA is TGCGCCAGCAGCCCGACTAGCGGGGTTCAAGAGACCCAGTACTTC.

CDR3 in DNA: TGCGCCAGCAGCTTGGAACAGGGGAGCTACGAGCAGTACTTC. Protein sequence: CASSLEQGSYEQYF. The chain couples TRBV5-1 to TRBJ2-7; 7 bases fit TRBD1. With V trimmed by 0 bases and J by 3 bases, 3 bases remained unmatched. Germline loops: CDR1 SGHRS, CDR2 YFSETQ. This CDR3 spans 14 amino acids.

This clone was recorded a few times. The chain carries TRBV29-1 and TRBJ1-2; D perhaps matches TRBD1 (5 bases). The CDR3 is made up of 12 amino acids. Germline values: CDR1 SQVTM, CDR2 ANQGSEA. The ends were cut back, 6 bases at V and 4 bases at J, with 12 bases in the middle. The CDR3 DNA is TGCAGCGTAAACCGGGACGGCTATGGCTACACCTTC. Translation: CSVNRDGYGYTF.

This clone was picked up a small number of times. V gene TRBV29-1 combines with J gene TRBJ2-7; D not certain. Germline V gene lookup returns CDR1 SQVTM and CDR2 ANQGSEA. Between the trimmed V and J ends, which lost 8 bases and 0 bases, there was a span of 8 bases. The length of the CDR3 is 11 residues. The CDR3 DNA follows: TGCAGCAGCCATGACTCCTACGAGCAGTACTTC. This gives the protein CSSHDSYEQYF.

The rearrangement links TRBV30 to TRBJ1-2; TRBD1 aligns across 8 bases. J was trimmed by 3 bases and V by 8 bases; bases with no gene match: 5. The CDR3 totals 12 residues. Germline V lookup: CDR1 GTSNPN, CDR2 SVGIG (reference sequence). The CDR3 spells CAGTGGDYGYTF. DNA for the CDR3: TGTGCCGGAACAGGGGGGGACTATGGCTACACCTTC.

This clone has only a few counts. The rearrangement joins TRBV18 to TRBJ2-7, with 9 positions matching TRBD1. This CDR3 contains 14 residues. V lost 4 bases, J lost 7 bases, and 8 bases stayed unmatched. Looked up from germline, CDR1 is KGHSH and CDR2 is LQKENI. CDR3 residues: CASSHRDRAREQYF. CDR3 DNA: TGTGCCAGCTCACACCGGGACAGGGCTCGAGAGCAGTACTTC.

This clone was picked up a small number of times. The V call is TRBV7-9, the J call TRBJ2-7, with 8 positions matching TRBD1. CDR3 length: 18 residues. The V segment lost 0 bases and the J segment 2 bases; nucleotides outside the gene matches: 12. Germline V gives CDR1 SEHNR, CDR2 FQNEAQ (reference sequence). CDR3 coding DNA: TGTGCCAGCAGCTTAGCCCAGTCTGGACAGGGTAAGACCTACGAGCAGTACGTC. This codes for CASSLAQSGQGKTYEQYV.

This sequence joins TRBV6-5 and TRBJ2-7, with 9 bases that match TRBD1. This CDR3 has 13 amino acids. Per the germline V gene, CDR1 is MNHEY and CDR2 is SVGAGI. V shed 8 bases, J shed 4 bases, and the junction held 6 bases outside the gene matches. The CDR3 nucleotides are TGTGCCAGCGGCCGGGACAGGGCTTACGAGCAGTACTTC. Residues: CASGRDRAYEQYF.

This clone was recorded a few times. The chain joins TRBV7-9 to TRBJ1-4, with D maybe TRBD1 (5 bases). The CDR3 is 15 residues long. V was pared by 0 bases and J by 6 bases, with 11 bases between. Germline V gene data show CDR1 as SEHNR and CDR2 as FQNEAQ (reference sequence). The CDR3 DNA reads TGTGCCAGCAGCTTAGCGGAGACAGAGGATGAAAAACTGTTTTTT. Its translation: CASSLAETEDEKLFF.

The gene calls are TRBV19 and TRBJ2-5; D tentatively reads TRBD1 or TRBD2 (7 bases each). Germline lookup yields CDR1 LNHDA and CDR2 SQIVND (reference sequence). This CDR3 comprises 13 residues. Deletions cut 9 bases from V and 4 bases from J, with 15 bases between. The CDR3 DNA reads TGTGCCAGCAGGGGGGGAGGAATAGAGACCCAGTACTTC. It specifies CASRGGGIETQYF.

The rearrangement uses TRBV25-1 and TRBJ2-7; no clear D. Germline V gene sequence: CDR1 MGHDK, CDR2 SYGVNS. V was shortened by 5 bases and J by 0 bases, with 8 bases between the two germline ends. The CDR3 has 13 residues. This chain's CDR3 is CASSKQSSYEQYF. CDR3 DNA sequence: TGTGCCAGCAGTAAGCAGAGCTCCTACGAGCAGTACTTC.

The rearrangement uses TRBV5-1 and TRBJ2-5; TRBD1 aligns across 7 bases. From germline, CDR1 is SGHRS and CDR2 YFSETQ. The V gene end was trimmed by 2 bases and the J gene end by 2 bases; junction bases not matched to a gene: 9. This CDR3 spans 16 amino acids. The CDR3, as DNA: TGCGCCAGCAGCTTAGTAGGGGGCGGAAGGCAAGAGACCCAGTACTTC. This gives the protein CASSLVGGGRQETQYF. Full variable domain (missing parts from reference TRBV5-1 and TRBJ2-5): KAGVTQTPRYLIKTRGQQVTLSCSPISGHRSVSWYQQTPGQGLQFLFEYFSETQRNKGNFPGRFSGRQFSNSRSEMNVSTLELGDSALYLCASSLVGGGRQETQYFGPGTRLLVL.

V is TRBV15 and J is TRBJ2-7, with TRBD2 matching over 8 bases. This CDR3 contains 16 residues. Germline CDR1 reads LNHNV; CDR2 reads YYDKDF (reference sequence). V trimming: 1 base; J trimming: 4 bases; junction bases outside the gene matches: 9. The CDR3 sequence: CATSRGLAGTSYEQYF. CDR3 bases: TGTGCCACCAGCAGAGGCCTAGCGGGTACCTCATACGAGCAGTACTTC. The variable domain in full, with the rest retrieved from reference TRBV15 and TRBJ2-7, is DAMVIQNPRYQVTQFGKPVTLSCSQTLNHNVMYWYQQKSSQAPKLLFHYYDKDFNNEADTPDNFQSRRPNTSFCFLDIRSPGLGDTAMYLCATSRGLAGTSYEQYFGPGTRLTVT.

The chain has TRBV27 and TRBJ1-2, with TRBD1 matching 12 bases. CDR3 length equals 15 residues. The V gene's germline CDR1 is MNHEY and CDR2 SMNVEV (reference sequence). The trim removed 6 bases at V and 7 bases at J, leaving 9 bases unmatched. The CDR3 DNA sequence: TGTGCCAGCAGCGGGACAGGGGGCTCCGTCGGTGGCTACACCTTC. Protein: CASSGTGGSVGGYTF.

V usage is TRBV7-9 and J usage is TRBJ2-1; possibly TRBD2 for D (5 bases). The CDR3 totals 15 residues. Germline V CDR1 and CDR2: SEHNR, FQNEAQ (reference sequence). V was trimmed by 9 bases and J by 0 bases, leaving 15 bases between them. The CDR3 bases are TGTGCCAGTATAGGAGGCGGAAGCTCCTACAATGAGCAGTTCTTC. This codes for CASIGGGSSYNEQFF.

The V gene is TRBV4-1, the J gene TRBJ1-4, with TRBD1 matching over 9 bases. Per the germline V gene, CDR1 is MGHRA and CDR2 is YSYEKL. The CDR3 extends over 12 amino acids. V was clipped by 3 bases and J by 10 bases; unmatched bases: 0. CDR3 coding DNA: TGCGCCAGCAGCCAGACAGGGGGAAAACTGTTTTTT. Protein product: CASSQTGGKLFF.

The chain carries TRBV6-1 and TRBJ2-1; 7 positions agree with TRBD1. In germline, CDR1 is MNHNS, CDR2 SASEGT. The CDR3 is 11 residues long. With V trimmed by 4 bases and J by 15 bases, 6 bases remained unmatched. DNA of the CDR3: TGTGCCAGCAGTGTAGACAGGGCACCGTTCTTC. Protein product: CASSVDRAPFF.

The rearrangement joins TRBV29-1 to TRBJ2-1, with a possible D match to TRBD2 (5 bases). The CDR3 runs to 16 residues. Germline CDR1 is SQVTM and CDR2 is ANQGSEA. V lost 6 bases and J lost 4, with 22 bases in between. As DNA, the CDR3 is TGCAGCGTCGTAGGCCATCGGGAAACGAGTTACAATGAGCAGTTCTTC. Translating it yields CSVVGHRETSYNEQFF.

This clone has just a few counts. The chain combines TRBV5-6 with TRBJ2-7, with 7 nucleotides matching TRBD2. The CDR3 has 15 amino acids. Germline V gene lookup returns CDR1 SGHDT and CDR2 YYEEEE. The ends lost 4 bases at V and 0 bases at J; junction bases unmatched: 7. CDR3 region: CASSAPGGSSYEQYV. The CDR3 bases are TGTGCCAGCAGCGCCCCCGGGGGGAGCTCCTACGAGCAGTACGTC.

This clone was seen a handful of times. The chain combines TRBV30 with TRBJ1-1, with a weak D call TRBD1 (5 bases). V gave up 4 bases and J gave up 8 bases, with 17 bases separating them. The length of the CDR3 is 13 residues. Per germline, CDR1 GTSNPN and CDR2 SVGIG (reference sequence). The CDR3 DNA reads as TGTGCCTGGACAGGGTCACGGGACTCAGAAGCTTTCTTT. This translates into CAWTGSRDSEAFF.